A single sample is the source of the 6 T cell receptor beta chains below, sequenced in a study of blood T cell repertoires in COVID-19. Profiling relied on immunoSEQ multiplex PCR, and the TCRdb table lists in-frame clones only, not all of them. This table has approximately 81,000 clones, approximately 90% appearing once. The sequenced sample was PBMCs or T cells enriched from blood (not recorded which). The receptors were sampled from a woman in her fifties or sixties with acute COVID-19.

The chain links TRBV4-1 to TRBJ2-7; D is perhaps TRBD1 (5 bases). V was cut by 1 base and J by 4 bases, with 11 bases left in between. This CDR3 comprises 14 residues. Germline V gene lookup returns CDR1 MGHRA and CDR2 YSYEKL. The CDR3 DNA follows: TGCGCCAGCAGCCAAGCAACGACAGAATACGAGCAGTACTTC. Translation: CASSQATTEYEQYF.

The chain carries TRBV24-1 and TRBJ2-7; D gene unclear. Deletions cut 4 bases from V and 3 bases from J, with 3 bases between. CDR3 length: 11 residues. Germline CDR1 KGHDR, CDR2 SFDVKD. Written as DNA, the CDR3 is TGTGCCACCAGTGACCACTACGAGCAGTACTTC. It codes for CATSDHYEQYF.

Of note for this clone: Other DNA sequences in this specimen translate into the identical CDR3. The J gene is TRBJ1-2, the V gene TRBV5-4; D is undetermined. Trimming pared 0 bases from V and 0 bases from J, leaving 6 bases between. This CDR3 is built from 14 residues. CDR1 is SGHNT, CDR2 YYREEE, per germline (reference sequence). CDR3 region: CASSLVGANYGYTF. In nucleotides, the CDR3 is TGTGCCAGCAGCTTGGTCGGAGCTAACTATGGCTACACCTTC.

The chain carries TRBV3-1 (or the pseudogene TRBV3-2) and TRBJ1-1; D is uncertain. V was shortened by 7 bases and J by 2 bases, with 20 bases between the two germline ends. The CDR3 is 16 amino acids. Germline lookup yields CDR1 LGHDT and CDR2 YNNKEL (reference sequence). This CDR3 reads CASNLGDKRINTEAFF. The DNA for the CDR3 is TGTGCCAGCAACTTGGGCGACAAGAGAATTAACACTGAAGCTTTCTTT.

The V call is TRBV19, the J call TRBJ2-7; D ambiguous. V dropped 3 bases and J dropped 2 bases, with 14 bases sitting between them. CDR3 length: 15 amino acids. CDR1 and CDR2 from the germline V gene are LNHDA and SQIVND (reference sequence). CDR3 region: CASSIGYERTYEQYF. DNA for the CDR3: TGTGCCAGTAGTATTGGTTATGAGAGAACCTACGAGCAGTACTTC.

The chain couples TRBV19 to TRBJ1-1, with 7 bases aligning to TRBD1. The CDR3 spans 14 residues. The germline gives CDR1 LNHDA, CDR2 SQIVND (reference sequence). J was trimmed by 0 bases and V by 7 bases; bases with no gene match: 5. The DNA of the CDR3 is TGTGCCAGTACCACGACAGGGCTGAACACTGAAGCTTTCTTT. Translation: CASTTTGLNTEAFF.